The rows below give T cell receptor beta chains drawn from one sample of a study of blood T cell repertoires in COVID-19. This table comes from immunoSEQ multiplex PCR, and its TCRdb copy is limited to in-frame clones, with some not included. The repertoire holds 130,000 to 150,000 clones, with 80% to 90% as singletons. Sequenced: peripheral blood. The receptors derive from a man in his late teens or twenties with COVID-19, enrolled during active disease. CDR3s include the opening cysteine and the closing phenylalanine or tryptophan. The D gene is left open where the match is weak. Clone size is stated in some rows and not others, as once, few, many or a class when expanded.

V,J,D,size,CDR3,DNA
TRBV7-9,TRBJ2-7,TRBD1,NA,CASSGYRGREQYF,TGTGCCAGCAGCGGTTACAGGGGGCGCGAGCAGTACTTC
TRBV7-9,TRBJ2-7,NA,once,CASSSGVPYEQYF,TGTGCCAGCAGCTCAGGGGTTCCATACGAGCAGTACTTC
TRBV19,TRBJ2-1,NA,few,CASREVPSPPGEQFF,TGTGCCAGTAGAGAGGTGCCGTCCCCCCCAGGGGAGCAGTTCTTC
TRBV5-6,TRBJ2-7,TRBD1,NA,CASSFGTGDSYEQYF,TGTGCCAGCAGCTTTGGGACAGGGGATTCCTACGAGCAGTACTTC
TRBV27,TRBJ2-7,NA,NA,CASSLDSIDYEQYF,TGTGCCAGCAGCCTGGACAGTATCGACTACGAGCAGTACTTC
TRBV6-8,TRBJ2-2,NA,once,CASSYSWWALALFF,TGTGCCAGCAGTTACTCGTGGTGGGCCCTCGCGCTGTTTTTT
TRBV2,TRBJ1-6,TRBD1,few,CASSLSGTGFSPLHF,TGTGCCAGCAGTCTATCGGGGACAGGGTTTTCACCCCTCCACTTT
TRBV18,TRBJ2-7,TRBD2,few,CASSPGEGEQYF,TGTGCCAGCTCACCAGGGGAGGGCGAGCAGTACTTC
TRBV19,TRBJ2-2,NA,NA,CASSSYSTGELFF,TGTGCCAGTAGTTCCTATTCAACCGGGGAGCTGTTTTTT
TRBV6-2/TRBV6-3,TRBJ2-1,NA,NA,CASSYSLSDSYSRNEQFF,TGTGCCAGCAGTTACTCGCTATCGGACAGCTATAGTAGGAATGAGCAGTTCTTC
TRBV28,TRBJ2-2,TRBD2,few,CASRTSGIGELFF,TGTGCCAGCAGGACTAGCGGGATAGGGGAGCTGTTTTTT
TRBV4-3,TRBJ1-6,NA,NA,CASSQDRGYNSPLHF,TGCGCCAGCAGCCAAGACAGGGGTTATAATTCACCCCTCCACTTT
TRBV19,TRBJ1-1,NA,NA,CASRYHSMNTEAFF,TGTGCCAGTAGGTATCACAGTATGAACACTGAAGCTTTCTTT
TRBV28,TRBJ1-1,TRBD1,NA,CASRTGTAANTEAFF,TGTGCCAGCAGGACCGGGACAGCTGCCAACACTGAAGCTTTCTTT